The rows below give T cell receptor beta chains drawn from one sample of a study of regulatory T cells in long-lasting Graves disease. MiXCR, run by TCRdb on the multiplex PCR reads, gives a single entry per CDR3 protein. The data contain 420,000 or so distinct CDR3 sequences, around 22% of them singletons. Sequencing used peripheral blood mononuclear cells (PBMCs), obtained when the disease was refractory, from a patient treated with antithyroid drugs. The source is a female donor with Graves disease. CDR3s include the opening cysteine and the closing phenylalanine or tryptophan. The order of the fields is V gene, J gene, CDR3 protein.

V gene: TRBV3-1; J gene: TRBJ2-2; CDR3 protein: CASSRGQGRTGELFF
V gene: TRBV5-1; J gene: TRBJ2-1; CDR3 protein: CASASANEQFF
V gene: TRBV25-1; J gene: TRBJ2-7; CDR3 protein: CASSQGSRNEQYF
V gene: TRBV5-1; J gene: TRBJ2-6; CDR3 protein: CASSSPGQHTGANVLTF
V gene: TRBV4-2; J gene: TRBJ2-7; CDR3 protein: CASSQDLQGLYEQYF
V gene: TRBV28; J gene: TRBJ2-3; CDR3 protein: CASSSRGRKGTDTQYF
V gene: TRBV5-1; J gene: TRBJ2-7; CDR3 protein: CASSLSYNYEQYF
V gene: TRBV2; J gene: TRBJ2-7; CDR3 protein: CASSGTGAYEQYF
V gene: TRBV2; J gene: TRBJ1-6; CDR3 protein: CASTRDSSYNSPLHF
V gene: TRBV30; J gene: TRBJ2-7; CDR3 protein: CAWSARGRGKGSYEQYF
V gene: TRBV11-2; J gene: TRBJ2-7; CDR3 protein: CASSLGPSREQYF
V gene: TRBV7-8; J gene: TRBJ2-5; CDR3 protein: CASSSDRAETQYF
V gene: TRBV28; J gene: TRBJ1-2; CDR3 protein: CASSLGTGGGSTF
V gene: TRBV28; J gene: TRBJ2-6; CDR3 protein: CASSSAGPGANVLTF
V gene: TRBV20-1; J gene: TRBJ2-4; CDR3 protein: CSAYGNIQYF
V gene: TRBV10-3; J gene: TRBJ1-1; CDR3 protein: CATRADRGEAFF
V gene: TRBV2; J gene: TRBJ1-5; CDR3 protein: CASSFRGQDNQPQHF
V gene: TRBV6-1; J gene: TRBJ2-5; CDR3 protein: CASSEYRGPGTQYF
V gene: TRBV6-1; J gene: TRBJ2-2; CDR3 protein: CASTAVGRVNTGELFF
V gene: TRBV29-1; J gene: TRBJ1-3; CDR3 protein: CSVEVLGQIPGNTIYF
V gene: TRBV6-5; J gene: TRBJ2-7; CDR3 protein: CASSYRSGGEQYF
V gene: TRBV2; J gene: TRBJ2-3; CDR3 protein: CASRQDSTDTQYF
V gene: TRBV3-1; J gene: TRBJ2-7; CDR3 protein: CASSHPGSREQYF
V gene: TRBV3-1; J gene: TRBJ2-7; CDR3 protein: CASSQDRGPSYEQYF
V gene: TRBV24-1; J gene: TRBJ2-2; CDR3 protein: CATSDPGNTGELFF
V gene: TRBV20-1; J gene: TRBJ2-3; CDR3 protein: CSASGLAGGVGTTDTQYF
V gene: TRBV7-8; J gene: TRBJ2-2; CDR3 protein: CASSPPLAGGYAGELFF
V gene: TRBV29-1; J gene: TRBJ2-4; CDR3 protein: CSAGTGGLPAKNIQYF
V gene: TRBV20-1; J gene: TRBJ2-4; CDR3 protein: CSASPSGTGWQNIQYF
V gene: TRBV7-2; J gene: TRBJ1-4; CDR3 protein: CASSFSTEKLFF
V gene: TRBV27; J gene: TRBJ2-1; CDR3 protein: CASSPIGNEQFF
V gene: TRBV9; J gene: TRBJ2-7; CDR3 protein: CASSPQSAGQTSYEQYF
V gene: TRBV19; J gene: TRBJ2-7; CDR3 protein: CASSIQTSGSYEQYF
V gene: TRBV5-6; J gene: TRBJ2-7; CDR3 protein: CASSLSLEQYF
V gene: TRBV5-1; J gene: TRBJ1-4; CDR3 protein: CASSEGRLNEKLFF
V gene: TRBV27; J gene: TRBJ1-6; CDR3 protein: CASSLTSGAGGPLHF
V gene: TRBV4-1; J gene: TRBJ2-2; CDR3 protein: CASRHFGTGVGGELFF
V gene: TRBV5-6; J gene: TRBJ1-1; CDR3 protein: CASSLVVNMNTEAFF
V gene: TRBV13; J gene: TRBJ1-1; CDR3 protein: CASSLGLPKMNTEAFF
V gene: TRBV19; J gene: TRBJ1-5; CDR3 protein: CASRLRTGEPQHF
V gene: TRBV10-3; J gene: TRBJ1-1; CDR3 protein: CAISTTTDPPGDTEAFF
V gene: TRBV30; J gene: TRBJ1-1; CDR3 protein: CAWSGSGGTEAFF
V gene: TRBV2; J gene: TRBJ2-1; CDR3 protein: CASTKYSSYNEQFF
V gene: TRBV2; J gene: TRBJ2-7; CDR3 protein: CASRADRGSYEQYF
V gene: TRBV10-3; J gene: TRBJ2-5; CDR3 protein: CAIRGTGVETQYF
V gene: TRBV6-2/TRBV6-3; J gene: TRBJ1-4; CDR3 protein: CASSRVTNEKLFF
V gene: TRBV29-1; J gene: TRBJ2-7; CDR3 protein: CSVTGQGREQYF
V gene: TRBV10-3; J gene: TRBJ1-1; CDR3 protein: CAISPGTGRGEAFF
V gene: TRBV7-2; J gene: TRBJ2-7; CDR3 protein: CASSLDYMTTQPYYEQYF
V gene: TRBV5-6; J gene: TRBJ1-4; CDR3 protein: CASSSRLQGPLEKLFF
V gene: TRBV10-3; J gene: TRBJ1-1; CDR3 protein: CAISELGGEAFF
V gene: TRBV6-9; J gene: TRBJ2-5; CDR3 protein: CASSYRLDSHEGTQYF
V gene: TRBV15; J gene: TRBJ2-3; CDR3 protein: CATSKEPTGSTDTQYF
V gene: TRBV14; J gene: TRBJ2-1; CDR3 protein: CASSQTSGSKGEQFF
V gene: TRBV2; J gene: TRBJ1-5; CDR3 protein: CASSGAIISQPQHF